Reported below is one T cell receptor (beta chain). Some clones are missing from TCRdb's copy, which holds only in-frame ones; the method was immunoSEQ multiplex PCR. The sample holds about 150,000 clones; 60% to 85% are singletons and the top ten take approximately 5.1%. This entry is derived from a study of cytotoxic CD8 clonotypes in ibrutinib-treated CLL. Germline values: CDR1 WNHNN, CDR2 SYGVQD (reference sequence). CDR3 length: 17 amino acids. The J segment lost 6 bases and the V segment lost 0 bases, leaving 6 bases of the junction unmatched. The receptor comes from a human donor with chronic lymphocytic leukemia. Sequences were derived from PBMCs, sampled after 24 months of ibrutinib treatment. The genes are TRBV10-1 and TRBJ2-3, with 13 bases identical to TRBD2. The CDR3 DNA reads as TGCGCCAGCAGTGAGTCGTTGACTAGCGGGAGGAGGGATACGCAGTATTTT. Protein product: CASSESLTSGRRDTQYF.